This TCR beta chain was retrieved from a study of Graves' ophthalmopathy and Graves' hyperthyroidism. The diagnostic workup employed clinical symptoms, serum thyroxine, TRAb, thyroid ultrasound and orbital computed tomography. This clonotype was seen ten or more times. TCR beta CDR3 amplification used RNA transcripts. HTBI primers were employed in first-round RT-PCR, then a second-round multiplex PCR followed. In TCRdb, the multiplex PCR reads were re-called with MiXCR into one record per CDR3 protein. The repertoire holds about 220,000 distinct CDR3 sequences, with roughly 21% as singletons. Per germline, CDR1 SGHDT and CDR2 YYEEEE. Trimming removed 4 bases from V and 4 bases from J; junction bases left unmatched: 6. The CDR3 covers 14 residues.

This clonotype was sampled from a woman aged 45-65 years with Graves' ophthalmopathy. V usage is TRBV5-6 and J usage is TRBJ2-7; 9 positions match TRBD1. Sample: peripheral blood. The CDR3 region has the DNA TGTGCCAGCAGCGAACAGGGGGCTGGGTACGAGCAGTACTTC. Translated, it gives CASSEQGAGYEQYF.